This T cell receptor beta chain was obtained from a study of B cell selection in AIRE deficiency. Overall study findings and caveats: Only TCRbeta was sequenced; around 38% of shared healthy Treg sequences appeared in Tconv. Shared Treg sequences were biased toward short CDR3s with few non-templated nucleotide insertions. Only about 9.3% of 3,000 to 4,500 shared Treg sequences were patient-specific; 31.6% healthy-specific.

V was trimmed by 1 base and J by 10 bases, leaving 11 bases between them. This CDR3 is built from 13 residues. Germline CDR1 reads SGHRS; CDR2 reads YFSETQ. Sorted regulatory T cells were CD4-positive, CD25-high and CD127-low or negative. Control samples were from healthy, unrelated donors. As regards this clone: Its antigen is currently unknown.

Clones were read by immunoSEQ multiplex PCR, and TCRdb kept only the in-frame ones, dropping some. Counted here are 20,000 to 25,000 clones, nearly 95% occurring once; the ten biggest clones make up roughly 1.5%. The TCR comes from a human donor in good health. The sequenced sample consisted of CD4+CD25+ Tregs sorted from PBMCs. V gene TRBV5-1 combines with J gene TRBJ2-2; D remains ambiguous. CDR3 amino acids: CASSLLPVEELFF. The CDR3 DNA follows: TGCGCCAGCAGCTTGCTCCCGGTTGAGGAGCTGTTTTTT.